The entry below describes one T cell receptor beta chain. The antigen is not known. The sample belongs to a study of cytomegalovirus exposure and HLA in healthy donors. Study-level results: The study flagged approximately 180 TCR beta chains as cytomegalovirus-associated.

The germline gives CDR1 SNHLY, CDR2 FYNNEI. CDR3 length: 16 amino acids. Germline trimming cut 5 bases from V and 7 bases from J; bases unmatched to any gene: 9. Primers for the PCR totalled 60 Vbeta and 13 Jbeta. Data came from immunoSEQ multiplex PCR; TCRdb stores just in-frame clones and leaves some out. Of about 93,000 clones listed, under 85% were seen once; the top ten hold roughly 3%. The sequenced sample was PBMCs. The sequence was obtained from a woman in her thirties or forties in good health and CMV-seronegative. The genes are TRBV2 and TRBJ1-6; TRBD1 agrees at 9 bases. The CDR3 protein is CASSPRDRVENSPLHF. The CDR3 DNA is TGTGCCAGCAGTCCCAGGGACAGGGTAGAAAATTCACCCCTCCACTTT.